The 5 T cell receptor beta chains below all came from one sample that was sequenced in a study of response to subunit inactivated influenza vaccine. TCRdb re-called the RT-PCR reads through MiXCR, storing one row per CDR3 protein. The sample records roughly 520,000 distinct CDR3 sequences, around 25% being singletons. The sequencing here drew on CD4+ T cells sorted from PBMCs, taken roughly 5 days after vaccination. These receptor sequences come from a man between 45 and 60 years old who received an inactivated influenza vaccine.

Ten or more counts support this clonotype. V is TRBV5-1 and J is TRBJ2-1; 13 bases map to TRBD2. The ends lost 1 base at V and 7 bases at J; junction bases unmatched: 2. The CDR3 is made up of 15 amino acids. CDR1 and CDR2 (germline): SGHRS, YFSETQ. The CDR3 sequence: CASSLTSGGANEQFF. CDR3 nucleotide sequence: TGCGCCAGCAGCTTGACTAGCGGGGGGGCAAATGAGCAGTTCTTC.

The V and J genes are TRBV25-1 and TRBJ2-7; TRBD2 matches 7 bases. This CDR3 is 14 amino acids long. CDR1 is MGHDK, CDR2 SYGVNS, per germline. V shed 4 bases and J 10 bases; nucleotides not matched to a gene: 13. As DNA, the CDR3 is TGTGCCAGCAGTGGGGATAGCGGGCCCACTCAACAGTACTTC. Residues: CASSGDSGPTQQYF.

The chain employs TRBV6-1 and TRBJ2-3; D may be TRBD2 (5 bases). With 7 bases removed from V and 1 base from J, the gap between germline ends came to 15 bases. The CDR3 consists of 15 residues. Germline CDR1 MNHNS, CDR2 SASEGT. The CDR3: CASNRNTAGTDTQYF. DNA for the CDR3: TGTGCCAGCAACCGAAATACAGCGGGCACAGATACGCAGTATTTT.

The CDR3 nucleotides are TGTGCCATCTGGGAACCTGGAAACACCATATATTTT. Amino acids: CAIWEPGNTIYF. This chain links TRBV10-3 with TRBJ1-3; D gene ambiguous. The CDR3 contains 12 residues. Germline loops: CDR1 ENHRY, CDR2 SYGVKD. The germline V and J ends were trimmed by 8 bases and 2 bases, with 7 bases remaining between them.

The sample holds many counts of this clonotype. At one boundary the junction diverges from the germline segment, which might be a read error. This chain joins TRBV11-2 and TRBJ2-7, with no clear D. CDR3 length equals 11 residues. Germline V CDR1 and CDR2: SGHAT, FQNNGV. The CDR3 DNA reads TGCGCCAGCAGCTTGTTGGACGAGCAGTACTTC. Protein sequence: CASSLLDEQYF.